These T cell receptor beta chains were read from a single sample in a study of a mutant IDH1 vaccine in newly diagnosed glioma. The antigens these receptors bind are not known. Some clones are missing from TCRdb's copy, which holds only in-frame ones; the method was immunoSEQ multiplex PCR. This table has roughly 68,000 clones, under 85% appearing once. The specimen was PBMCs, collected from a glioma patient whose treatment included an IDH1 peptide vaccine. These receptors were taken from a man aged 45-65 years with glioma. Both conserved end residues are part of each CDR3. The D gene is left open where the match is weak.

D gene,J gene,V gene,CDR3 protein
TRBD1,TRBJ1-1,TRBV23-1,CASSPPLRDRKKTEAFF
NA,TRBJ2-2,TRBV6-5,CATYVRYRNTGELFF
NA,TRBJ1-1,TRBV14,CASSHGGVTEAFF
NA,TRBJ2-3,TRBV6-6,CASSYERGIITDTQYF
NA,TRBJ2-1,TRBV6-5,CASSGSGGVRQFF
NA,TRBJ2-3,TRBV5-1,CASSLASTDTQYF
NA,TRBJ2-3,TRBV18,CASSPPIRQKDTQYF
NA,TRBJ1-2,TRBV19,CASSRGEGGYTF
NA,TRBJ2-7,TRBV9,CASSVEQNPYEQYF
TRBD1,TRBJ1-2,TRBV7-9,CASSLATGSGYTF
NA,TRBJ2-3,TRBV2,CASSVEGPDTQYF
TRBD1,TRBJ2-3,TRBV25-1,CGQGAIYTDTQYF
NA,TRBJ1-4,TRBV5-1,CASSLGRRGEKLFF
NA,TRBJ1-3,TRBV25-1,CASSHDRHSGNTIYF
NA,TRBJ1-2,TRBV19,CASSDRDREGYTF
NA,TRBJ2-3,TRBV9,CASSGSSTDTQYF
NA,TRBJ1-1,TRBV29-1,CSVEGVESTDEAFF
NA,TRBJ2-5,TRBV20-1,CSARQRETQYF
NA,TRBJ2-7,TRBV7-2,CASSLNGGREQYF
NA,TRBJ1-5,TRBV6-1,CASSEGAGGRQPQHF
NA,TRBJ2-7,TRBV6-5,CASSTGSGSYEQYF
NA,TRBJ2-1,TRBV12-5,CASGSFGAQVNEQFF
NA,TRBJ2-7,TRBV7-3,CASSPSGRSNEQYF
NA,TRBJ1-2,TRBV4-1,CASSQDRRESYGYTF
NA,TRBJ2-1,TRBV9,CASSVGGAGSYNEQFF
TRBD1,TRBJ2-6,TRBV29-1,CSVEDAGQGNSGANVLTF
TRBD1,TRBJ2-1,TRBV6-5,CASRPGQGGEQFF
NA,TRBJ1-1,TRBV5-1,CASSSAERGNTEAFF
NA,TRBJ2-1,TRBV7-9,CASSPGQYEQFF
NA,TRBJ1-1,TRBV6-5,CASRRLNTEAFF
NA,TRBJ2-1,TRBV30,CAWTSYNEQFF
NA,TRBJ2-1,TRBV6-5,CATTGQAGSFAEQFF
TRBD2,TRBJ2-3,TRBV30,CAWETSGSTDTQYF
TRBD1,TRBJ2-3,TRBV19,CASSSTGGGDTQYF